This TCR beta chain was recorded in a study of cytomegalovirus exposure and HLA in healthy donors. CDR3 size: 13 residues. Trimming took 9 bases from V and 4 from J; bases not matched to a gene: 5. In germline, CDR1 is LNHDA, CDR2 SQIVND (reference sequence). In the PCR, 60 Vbeta and 13 Jbeta primers were used. Data came from immunoSEQ multiplex PCR; TCRdb stores just in-frame clones and leaves some out. Of 95,000 to 150,000 clones in the sample, 50% to 75% were seen once. The clonotype originates from a woman between 35 and 50 years old in good health and CMV-seropositive. V usage is TRBV19 and J usage is TRBJ2-2, with 7 bases lining up with TRBD1. What was sequenced was PBMCs. CDR3 nucleotides: TGTGCCAGCTCTGGGACAGTCACCGGGGAGCTGTTTTTT. Translated, it gives CASSGTVTGELFF.